This passage covers 7 T cell receptor beta chains from one sample sequenced in a study of blood T cell repertoires in COVID-19 (TCRdb year 2020). Libraries were built with the immunoSEQ multiplex PCR assay. TCRdb took over this immuneACCESS table, retaining in-frame rearrangements with V and J assigned. Such tables are incomplete; in checked studies, under half of the missing clones stem from an unresolved V gene, and the remainder is unexplained. Recorded for this sample are a few hundred thousand clones; over 80% of them occurred a single time. The top ten constitute less than 2% of the sample. The specimen was peripheral blood. These receptors originate from a woman between 35 and 50 years old who had recovered from COVID-19.

The chain has TRBV7-9 and TRBJ1-4, with D unclear. The germline CDR1 and CDR2 sequences are SEHNR and FQNEAQ (reference sequence). V dropped 2 bases and J dropped 4 bases, with 8 bases sitting between them. There are 14 residues in the CDR3. CDR3 nucleotide sequence: TGTGCCAGCAGCTTAACAGAAAATAATGAAAAACTGTTTTTT. It is translated as CASSLTENNEKLFF.

This clone has just one count. The genes are TRBV7-6 and TRBJ2-7, with TRBD1 matching 10 bases. After removal of 0 bases from V and 6 bases from J, the junction contained 8 bases not matched to a gene. The CDR3 runs 16 residues. Germline loops: CDR1 SGHVS, CDR2 FNYEAQ. DNA for the CDR3: TGTGCCAGCAGCTTAGCGCTAAGACAGGGGGCCGGCGAGCAGTACTTC. It codes for CASSLALRQGAGEQYF.

J is TRBJ1-4 and V is TRBV5-1; 8 nucleotides agree with TRBD1. CDR1 is SGHRS, CDR2 YFSETQ, per germline. The CDR3 runs to 15 residues. Trimming cost V 4 bases and J 0 bases; bases outside gene matches: 2. This CDR3 is CASSQGATTNEKLFF. The CDR3 region has the DNA TGCGCCAGCAGCCAGGGGGCGACAACTAATGAAAAACTGTTTTTT.

The rearrangement uses TRBV6-1 and TRBJ2-7; D unclear. V lost 2 bases, J lost 1 base, and 9 bases lay in between. Germline V lookup: CDR1 MNHNS, CDR2 SASEGT. The length of the CDR3 is 14 residues. The CDR3 bases are TGTGCCAGCAGTGAAATTCACAGATCCTACGAGCAGTACTTC. Encoded protein: CASSEIHRSYEQYF.

V and J are TRBV7-9 and TRBJ2-5; the D is unclear. Germline CDR1 SEHNR, CDR2 FQNEAQ (reference sequence). V lost 3 bases and J lost 5, with 13 bases in between. CDR3 size: 14 residues. In nucleotides, the CDR3 is TGTGCCAGCAGCTTGGGCAGGCTGTCGGAGACCCAGTACTTC. This sequence encodes CASSLGRLSETQYF.

V and J are TRBV5-1 and TRBJ2-7; 9 bases fit TRBD1. CDR3 length: 15 residues. Germline trimming cut 0 bases from V and 5 bases from J; bases unmatched to any gene: 6. Looked up from germline, CDR1 is SGHRS and CDR2 is YFSETQ. The CDR3 region is CASSLDGQGFHEQYF. In DNA form, the CDR3 reads TGCGCCAGCAGCTTGGACGGACAGGGGTTCCACGAGCAGTACTTC.

The V gene is TRBV5-5, the J gene TRBJ1-2; D uncertain. The germline gives CDR1 SGHKS, CDR2 YYEKEE (reference sequence). CDR3 length equals 13 residues. Trimming took off 1 base at V and 2 bases at J, with 6 bases between the two ends. The CDR3 DNA sequence: TGTGCCAGCAGCTTGTCCGGGAACTATGGCTACACCTTC. Translating it yields CASSLSGNYGYTF.